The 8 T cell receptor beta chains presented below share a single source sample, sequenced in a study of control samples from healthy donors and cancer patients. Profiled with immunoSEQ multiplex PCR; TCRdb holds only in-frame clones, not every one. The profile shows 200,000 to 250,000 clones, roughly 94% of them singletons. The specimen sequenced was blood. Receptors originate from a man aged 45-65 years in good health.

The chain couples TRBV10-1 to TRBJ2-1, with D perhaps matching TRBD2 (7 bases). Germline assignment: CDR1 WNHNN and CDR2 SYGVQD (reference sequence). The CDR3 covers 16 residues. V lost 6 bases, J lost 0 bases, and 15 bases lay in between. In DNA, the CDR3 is TGCGCCAGCAGCGAGAGGGGGGGCGGCTCCTACAATGAGCAGTTCTTC. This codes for CASSERGGGSYNEQFF.

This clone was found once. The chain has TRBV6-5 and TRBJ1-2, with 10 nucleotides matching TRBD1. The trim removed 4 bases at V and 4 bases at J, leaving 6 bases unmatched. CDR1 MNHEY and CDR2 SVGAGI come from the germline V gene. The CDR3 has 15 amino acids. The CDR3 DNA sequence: TGTGCCAGCAGTTCAAAGGGACAGGGGTCCTATGGCTACACCTTC. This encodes CASSSKGQGSYGYTF.

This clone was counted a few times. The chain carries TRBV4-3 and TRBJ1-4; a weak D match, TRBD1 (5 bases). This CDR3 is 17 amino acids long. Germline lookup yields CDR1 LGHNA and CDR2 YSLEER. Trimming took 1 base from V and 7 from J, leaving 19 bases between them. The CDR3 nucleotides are TGCGCCAGCAGCCAAGCTGGGGGGGGAGGGTTGGTTGAAAAACTGTTTTTT. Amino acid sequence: CASSQAGGGGLVEKLFF.

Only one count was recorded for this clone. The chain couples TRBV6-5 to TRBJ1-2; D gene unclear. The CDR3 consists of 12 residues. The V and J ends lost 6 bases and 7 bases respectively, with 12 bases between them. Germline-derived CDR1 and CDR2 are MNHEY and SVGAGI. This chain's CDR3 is CASRDDPVGYTF. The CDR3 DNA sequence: TGTGCCAGCAGGGACGACCCAGTTGGCTACACCTTC.

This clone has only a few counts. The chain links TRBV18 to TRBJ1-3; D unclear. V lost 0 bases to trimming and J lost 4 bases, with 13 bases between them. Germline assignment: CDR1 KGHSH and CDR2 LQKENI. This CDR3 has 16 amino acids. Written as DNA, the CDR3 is TGTGCCAGCTCACCACCCACTCGAGTTGGAGGAAACACCATATATTTT. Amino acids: CASSPPTRVGGNTIYF.

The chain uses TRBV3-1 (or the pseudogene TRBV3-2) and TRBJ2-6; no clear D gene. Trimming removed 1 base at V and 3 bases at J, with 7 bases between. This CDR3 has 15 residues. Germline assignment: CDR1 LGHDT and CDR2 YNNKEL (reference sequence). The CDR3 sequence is CASSQARSGANVLTF. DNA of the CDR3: TGTGCCAGCAGCCAAGCAAGAAGTGGGGCCAACGTCCTGACTTTC.

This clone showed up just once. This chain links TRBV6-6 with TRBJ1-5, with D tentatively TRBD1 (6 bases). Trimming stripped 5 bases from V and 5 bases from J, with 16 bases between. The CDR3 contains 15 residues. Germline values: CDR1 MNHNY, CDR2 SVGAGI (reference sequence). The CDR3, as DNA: TGTGCCAGCAGTGACCCCGCGGGGGCCGATCAGCCCCAGCATTTT. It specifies CASSDPAGADQPQHF.

This CDR3 is CSVKHRRNEQFF. CDR3 coding DNA: TGCAGCGTCAAACACCGTAGGAATGAGCAGTTCTTC. The rearrangement joins TRBV29-1 to TRBJ2-1, with D hard to call. The CDR3 length is 12 residues. The V end lost 6 bases, the J end lost 7 bases, and 13 bases lay between the germline ends. The V gene's germline CDR1 is SQVTM and CDR2 ANQGSEA.